This TCR beta chain originates from a study of blood T cells in healthy people across ages. The CDR3 sequence is 14 residues long. The germline V gene has CDR1 SGHTA and CDR2 FQGNSA. Samples each had at least 5.5 micrograms of total RNA extracted. A J-beta primer mix and a sample-barcoded 5' primer were used in a second PCR of roughly 6 to 11 cycles. Every cDNA was tagged by a template-switch adaptor with 12 random nucleotides. TCRdb processed the 5' RACE reads anew with MiXCR; each CDR3 protein has one entry. This sample has 1.5 million to 2 million distinct CDR3 sequences; roughly 27% occur once, and the top ten carry roughly 8.2%.

The receptor comes from a woman aged 25 to 45 in good health. The sequenced sample consisted of blood. This chain joins TRBV7-2 and TRBJ2-5, with D possibly matching TRBD2 (7 bases). The tail of the sequence fits TRBJ2-4 better, so the J call may be wrong. The CDR3 sequence: CASSSRGALDIQYF. The CDR3 coding sequence is TGTGCCAGCAGCTCCCGGGGGGCTTTGGACATTCAGTACTTC.